The text below deals with one T cell receptor (beta chain). This entry belongs to a study of T cells in Graves' hyperthyroidism and ophthalmopathy. The CDR3 regions of TCR beta were amplified from RNA transcripts. HTBI primers were used for first-round RT-PCR of the TCR CDR3. TCRdb redid the calling of the multiplex PCR reads with MiXCR, one entry per CDR3 protein. The profile covers hundreds of thousands of distinct CDR3 sequences, with more than 30% appearing a single time and 8% to 9% taken by the ten largest. What was sequenced was blood. The receptor comes from a man younger than 30 with Graves' hyperthyroidism.

CDR3: CASGPRGQETQYF. CDR3 DNA sequence: TGTGCCAGCGGACCTCGGGGACAAGAGACCCAGTACTTC. J is TRBJ2-5 and V is TRBV7-9; possibly TRBD2 for D (5 bases). The CDR3 extends over 13 amino acids. In germline, CDR1 is SEHNR, CDR2 FQNEAQ (reference sequence). V was cut by 8 bases and J by 2 bases, with 12 bases left in between.